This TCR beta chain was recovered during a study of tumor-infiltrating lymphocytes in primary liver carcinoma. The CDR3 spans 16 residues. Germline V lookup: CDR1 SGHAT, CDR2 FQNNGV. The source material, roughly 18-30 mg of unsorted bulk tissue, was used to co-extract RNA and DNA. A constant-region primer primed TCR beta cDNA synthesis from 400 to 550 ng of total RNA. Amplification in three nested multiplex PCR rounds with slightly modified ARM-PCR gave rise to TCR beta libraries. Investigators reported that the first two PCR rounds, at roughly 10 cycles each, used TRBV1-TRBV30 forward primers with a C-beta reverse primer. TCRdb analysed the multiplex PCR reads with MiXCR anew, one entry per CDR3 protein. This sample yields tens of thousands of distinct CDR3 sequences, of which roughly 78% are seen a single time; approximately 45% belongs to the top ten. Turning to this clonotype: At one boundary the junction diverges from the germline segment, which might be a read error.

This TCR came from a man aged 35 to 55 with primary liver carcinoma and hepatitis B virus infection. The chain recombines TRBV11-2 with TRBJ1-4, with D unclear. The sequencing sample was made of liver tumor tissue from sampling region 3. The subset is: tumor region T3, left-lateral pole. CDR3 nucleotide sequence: TGTGCCAGAAGCAAGACTCCAGGAGAAACAAATGAAGAACTGTTTTTT. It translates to CARSKTPGETNEELFF.